Shown below are 28 T cell receptor beta chains from a single sample sequenced in a study of T cells in Graves' hyperthyroidism and ophthalmopathy. Researchers amplified the TCR beta CDR3 regions from RNA transcripts. Using the HTBI primer set, a first-round RT-PCR was run on the TCR CDR3. Each CDR3 protein gets one entry after TCRdb re-called the multiplex PCR reads with MiXCR. Seen here are about 260,000 distinct CDR3 sequences, roughly 17% observed once, and the top ten hold 28%. The specimen was blood. These receptors were taken from a woman aged 18-29 years with Graves' ophthalmopathy.

This clonotype showed up many times. V gene TRBV7-2 combines with J gene TRBJ1-1; D may be TRBD1 (6 bases). Trimming shortened V by 5 bases and J by 4 bases, and 17 bases separated the two germline ends. The germline V gene has CDR1 SGHTA and CDR2 FQGNSA. The CDR3 contains 15 residues. CDR3 nucleotide sequence: TGTGCCAGCAGCCCAAGGGGGAGGGCGGGCACTGAAGCTTTCTTT. This codes for CASSPRGRAGTEAFF.

The genes are TRBV7-6 and TRBJ2-5, with D possibly matching TRBD1 (6 bases). V was cut by 6 bases and J by 4 bases, with 15 bases left in between. Germline values: CDR1 SGHVS, CDR2 FNYEAQ. The CDR3 runs 14 residues. The CDR3 loop is CASSLNRVGETQYF. The CDR3 region has the DNA TGTGCCAGCAGTTTAAACAGGGTCGGAGAGACCCAGTACTTC.

In its sample, this clonotype was seen many times. V and J are TRBV6-1 and TRBJ1-5; D not resolved. The V end lost 7 bases, the J end lost 2 bases, and 21 bases lay between the germline ends. Germline CDR1 and CDR2: MNHNS and SASEGT. The CDR3 spans 17 residues. The CDR3 DNA reads as TGTGCCAGCATTAGAACCACCGGGAACGTGGGCAATCAGCCCCAGCATTTT. This encodes CASIRTTGNVGNQPQHF.

This clonotype was counted a few times. The J gene is TRBJ1-2, the V gene TRBV5-4, with D perhaps TRBD1 (6 bases). V was clipped by 2 bases and J by 7 bases, with 12 bases between them. This CDR3 is 13 amino acids long. The germline V gene has CDR1 SGHNT and CDR2 YYREEE (reference sequence). The CDR3 bases are TGTGCCAGCAGCTTAAACAGGGTGCCTGGCTACACCTTC. This codes for CASSLNRVPGYTF.

This clonotype was recorded at least ten times. The gene calls are TRBV20-1 and TRBJ2-7, with 12 bases that match TRBD1. Trimming removed 3 bases from V and 4 bases from J; junction bases left unmatched: 4. Germline loops: CDR1 DFQATT, CDR2 SNEGSKA (reference sequence). The CDR3 is made up of 14 amino acids. CDR3 in amino acids: CSARGTGGMYEQYF. CDR3 nucleotides: TGCAGTGCTAGGGGGACAGGGGGCATGTACGAGCAGTACTTC.

This clonotype was detected many times. The chain combines TRBV3-1 with TRBJ1-1, with a tentative D call TRBD1 (5 bases). This CDR3 comprises 16 residues. V lost 0 bases and J 4 bases, leaving 15 bases between the germline ends. CDR1 is LGHDT, CDR2 YNNKEL, per germline (reference sequence). The CDR3 nucleotides are TGTGCCAGCAGCCAAGAGGGGTTCGGGGGGAGCACTGAAGCTTTCTTT. Translated: CASSQEGFGGSTEAFF.

This clonotype was seen ten or more times. The chain combines TRBV19 with TRBJ1-1, with D hard to call. Germline CDR1 reads LNHDA; CDR2 reads SQIVND (reference sequence). V dropped 0 bases and J dropped 2 bases, with 4 bases sitting between them. The CDR3 sequence is 13 residues long. Here the CDR3 DNA reads TGTGCCAGTAGTATAGACAGTAACACTGAAGCTTTCTTT. Amino acid sequence: CASSIDSNTEAFF.

This clonotype has a count of ten or more. The chain recombines TRBV3-1 with TRBJ1-1; unclear D gene. The CDR3 loop spans 12 amino acids. CDR1 is LGHDT and CDR2 is YNNKEL in the germline V gene (reference sequence). Trimming shortened V by 4 bases and J by 7 bases, and 10 bases separated the two germline ends. CDR3 sequence reads: CASSPREGEAFF. CDR3 coding DNA: TGTGCCAGCAGCCCCCGGGAAGGTGAAGCTTTCTTT. The whole variable domain, filled in from reference TRBV3-1 and TRBJ1-1, reads DTAVSQTPKYLVTQMGNDKSIKCEQNLGHDTMYWYKQDSKKFLKIMFSYNNKELIINETVPNRFSPKSPDKAHLNLHINSLELGDSAVYFCASSPREGEAFFGQGTRLTVV.

This rearrangement joins TRBV29-1 to TRBJ1-1; D is undetermined. Germline CDR1 SQVTM, CDR2 ANQGSEA. The V end lost 6 bases, the J end lost 3 bases, and 17 bases lay between the germline ends. The CDR3 sequence is 14 residues long. The CDR3, as DNA: TGCAGCGTGAGGCTCGGGAGGGCAGACACTGAAGCTTTCTTT. Amino acids: CSVRLGRADTEAFF.

This clonotype was picked up many times. The CDR3 here is CASSLWDSGYNEQFF. CDR3 nucleotide sequence: TGCGCCAGCAGCCTATGGGACAGTGGATACAATGAGCAGTTCTTC. V and J are TRBV4-1 and TRBJ2-1; 7 nucleotides align to TRBD1. CDR3 size: 15 residues. Unmatched junction bases numbered 7, after V lost 4 bases and J lost 4 bases. Germline-derived CDR1 and CDR2 are MGHRA and YSYEKL.

This clonotype was observed many times. CDR3 sequence: CASSYSIGTMNTEAFF. The CDR3 DNA is TGTGCCAGCAGTTACTCGATAGGGACAATGAACACTGAAGCTTTCTTT. The chain recombines TRBV6-5 with TRBJ1-1, with D possibly matching TRBD1 (6 bases). Germline V lookup: CDR1 MNHEY, CDR2 SVGAGI. The CDR3 totals 16 residues. V lost 0 bases, J lost 0 bases, and 11 bases lay in between.

This clonotype showed up just a few times. The rearrangement joins TRBV19 to TRBJ2-2; D uncertain. This CDR3 is 9 amino acids long. V dropped 11 bases and J dropped 7 bases, with 5 bases sitting between them. Germline V gene sequence: CDR1 LNHDA, CDR2 SQIVND (reference sequence). The CDR3 sequence is CARSGELFF. For the CDR3, the DNA is TGTGCCCGGAGCGGGGAGCTGTTTTTT.

Many counts were recorded for this clonotype. This chain connects TRBV7-8 to TRBJ1-1; 9 nucleotides align to TRBD1. V gave up 5 bases and J gave up 11 bases; unmatched junction bases: 6. Looked up from germline, CDR1 is SGHVS and CDR2 is FQNEAQ. The CDR3 sequence is 12 residues long. DNA of the CDR3: TGTGCCAGCAGCCCGCCGGGGACAGGGGCTTTCTTT. As protein: CASSPPGTGAFF.

A remark on this clonotype: A junction end diverges from the germline sequence, so it may reflect a read error. The chain employs TRBV6-6 and TRBJ1-1, with D perhaps matching TRBD1 (6 bases). Germline CDR1 reads MNHNY; CDR2 reads SVGAGI (reference sequence). CDR3 length: 15 residues. The CDR3 DNA is TGTGCCAGCAGCTACTCCAGGGGAGGAAACACTGAAGCTTTCTTT. Amino acids: CASSYSRGGNTEAFF.

The table lists this clonotype with many counts. The chain recombines TRBV6-2 or TRBV6-3 with TRBJ2-5, with 9 nucleotides matching TRBD2. This CDR3 is 20 amino acids long. The germline gives CDR1 MNHEY, CDR2 SVGEGT. V was pared by 3 bases and J by 5 bases, with 22 bases of the junction left unmatched. The CDR3 sequence: CASSYPPASVAGEPFETQYF. CDR3 in DNA: TGTGCCAGCAGTTATCCCCCGGCGTCAGTAGCGGGAGAGCCCTTTGAGACCCAGTACTTC.

Many counts were recorded for this clonotype. The J gene is TRBJ2-1, the V gene TRBV5-8; D possibly uses TRBD1 or TRBD2 (7 bases each). The CDR3 has 14 residues. The ends were cut back, 2 bases at V and 9 bases at J, with 15 bases in the middle. Looked up from germline, CDR1 is SGHTS and CDR2 is YDEGEE. The DNA of the CDR3 is TGTGCCAGCAGCTTCAGGCCCAGGGGGGGTGAGCAGTTCTTC. Residues: CASSFRPRGGEQFF. Together with reference TRBV5-8 and TRBJ2-1, the CDR3 gives the full variable domain: EAGVTQSPTHLIKTRGQQATLRCSPISGHTSVYWYQQALGLGLQFLLWYDEGEERNRGNFPPRFSGRQFPNYSSELNVNALELEDSALYLCASSFRPRGGEQFFGPGTRLTVL.

This clonotype has at least ten counts. The chain carries TRBV19 and TRBJ1-6, with D uncertain. Trimming shortened V by 10 bases and J by 7 bases, and 17 bases separated the two germline ends. The CDR3 runs to 14 residues. CDR1 is LNHDA, CDR2 SQIVND, per germline (reference sequence). The CDR3 region is CATHWGRGNSPLHF. In DNA form, the CDR3 reads TGTGCCACTCACTGGGGTAGAGGAAATTCACCCCTCCACTTT.

This clonotype appeared many times. This sequence joins TRBV6-1 and TRBJ2-1; no firm D call. The ends were cut back, 5 bases at V and 3 bases at J, with 8 bases in the middle. CDR3 length: 13 amino acids. Germline V CDR1 and CDR2: MNHNS, SASEGT. The CDR3 reads CASSYKVYNEQFF. DNA for the CDR3: TGTGCCAGCAGTTATAAGGTCTACAATGAGCAGTTCTTC.

This clonotype showed up many times. The chain has TRBV28 and TRBJ2-1; D possibly corresponds to TRBD2 (6 bases). The CDR3 sequence is 13 residues long. Germline V CDR1 and CDR2: MDHEN, SYDVKM. The CDR3 spells CAGRGGGDNEQFF. CDR3 bases: TGTGCAGGTCGGGGAGGCGGAGACAATGAGCAGTTCTTC.

The genes are TRBV20-1 and TRBJ2-1; the match to TRBD1 covers 8 bases. This CDR3 is built from 14 residues. Germline V gene data show CDR1 as DFQATT and CDR2 as SNEGSKA (reference sequence). The V and J ends lost 5 bases and 4 bases, in that order; junction bases with no gene match: 7. CDR3 bases: TGCAGTGCTCCCGGGACAGGAGGATACAATGAGCAGTTCTTC. Translated: CSAPGTGGYNEQFF.

This clonotype was observed at least ten times. V gene TRBV4-1 combines with J gene TRBJ1-1, with no clear D. This CDR3 region has 13 residues. The germline gives CDR1 MGHRA, CDR2 YSYEKL. V was trimmed by 1 base and J by 1 base, leaving 4 bases between them. DNA for the CDR3: TGCGCCAGCAGCCAAGTTACGAACACTGAAGCTTTCTTT. Translated: CASSQVTNTEAFF.

This clonotype has at least ten counts. This rearrangement joins TRBV7-8 to TRBJ2-1; TRBD1 agrees at 7 bases. V was pared by 1 base and J by 4 bases, with 4 bases of the junction left unmatched. Per the germline V gene, CDR1 is SGHVS and CDR2 is FQNEAQ. This CDR3 spans 15 amino acids. The CDR3 loop reads CASSLEQGHYNEQFF. The DNA for the CDR3 is TGTGCCAGCAGCTTAGAACAGGGGCATTACAATGAGCAGTTCTTC.

V is TRBV7-2 and J is TRBJ2-1, with 7 bases aligning to TRBD2. Trimming took 6 bases from V and 0 from J; bases not matched to a gene: 8. From germline, CDR1 is SGHTA and CDR2 FQGNSA. The CDR3 loop spans 16 amino acids. The CDR3 is CASSLGGGPSYNEQFF. The CDR3, as DNA: TGTGCCAGCAGTTTGGGCGGGGGACCCTCCTACAATGAGCAGTTCTTC.

This clonotype is medium-sized by share. The chain couples TRBV7-3 to TRBJ2-1; TRBD2 aligns across 11 bases. Germline CDR1 and CDR2: SGHTA and FQGTGA. V dropped 1 base and J dropped 7; count of bases not matched to a gene: 9. The CDR3 runs 17 residues. This CDR3 is CASSLSPASGRQNEQFF. Written as DNA, the CDR3 is TGTGCCAGCAGCTTAAGTCCGGCTAGCGGGAGGCAGAATGAGCAGTTCTTC.

Ten or more counts support this clonotype. V usage is TRBV10-3 and J usage is TRBJ2-7; TRBD2 aligns across 7 bases. CDR3 size: 14 residues. Germline values: CDR1 ENHRY, CDR2 SYGVKD. V dropped 4 bases and J dropped 2; count of bases not matched to a gene: 5. The CDR3 region is CAISAAGTTYEQYF. In DNA, the CDR3 is TGTGCCATCAGTGCAGCGGGAACAACCTACGAGCAGTACTTC.

This clonotype was observed many times. The V and J genes are TRBV7-9 and TRBJ2-2, with unresolved D. Trimming removed 4 bases from V and 7 bases from J, with 7 bases in between. Germline lookup yields CDR1 SEHNR and CDR2 FQNEAQ (reference sequence). The CDR3 has 12 amino acids. CDR3 DNA sequence: TGTGCCAGCAGCTCCCAGATCGGGGAGCTGTTTTTT. It yields the protein CASSSQIGELFF.

The sample holds many counts of this clonotype. The chain uses TRBV28 and TRBJ2-2; D is perhaps TRBD1 (6 bases). Germline CDR1 MDHEN, CDR2 SYDVKM. Deletions cut 6 bases from V and 4 bases from J, with 15 bases between. The CDR3 is made up of 15 amino acids. DNA for the CDR3: TGTGCCAGCAGCCGCTGGGGGCAGAGCACCGGGGAGCTGTTTTTT. It yields the protein CASSRWGQSTGELFF.

In its sample, this clonotype was seen many times. V gene TRBV2 combines with J gene TRBJ2-1; D is unresolved. Germline V gene lookup returns CDR1 SNHLY and CDR2 FYNNEI. Deletions cut 6 bases from V and 5 bases from J, with 17 bases between. The CDR3 is made up of 15 amino acids. The CDR3 protein is CASRKPFGPNNEQFF. The CDR3 DNA sequence: TGTGCCAGCAGAAAGCCTTTCGGACCAAACAATGAGCAGTTCTTC. The complete variable domain, with remaining parts taken from reference TRBV2 and TRBJ2-1, reads EPEVTQTPSHQVTQMGQEVILRCVPISNHLYFYWYRQILGQKVEFLVSFYNNEISEKSEIFDDQFSVERPDGSNFTLKIRSTKLEDSAMYFCASRKPFGPNNEQFFGPGTRLTVL.